Detailed here is one TCR beta chain. This clone's antigen is unknown. No clone much larger than this one lies a single base away; base qualities are absent. This record belongs to a study of cytomegalovirus exposure and HLA in healthy donors (dated by TCRdb to about 2017). For the study in its entirety: According to a later analysis, the 100 to 150 validation repertoires were produced on the same platform as the 666 repertoires of the first cohort. The aim of the study was to test whether cataloging public T cell receptors could identify signatures of past pathogen exposure. Besides the first cohort of more than 650 subjects, a separate validation cohort made up of roughly 130 different subjects was used. To predict cytomegalovirus infection status, the study combined high-throughput TCR immunosequencing, statistical association of individual TCRs with disease status, and machine learning. The study at large found these results: The study listed 150 to 200 TCR beta chains as associated with cytomegalovirus. In vitro tests confirmed that a few of the cytomegalovirus-associated TCR beta chains recognize cytomegalovirus antigens. Subsequent analysis determined that TCRs grouped into clusters in the first cohort also showed a tendency toward co-occurrence across the 120 or so validation repertoires, and approximately 94% of cluster scores exceeded 0. The authors suggested that the approach could potentially be generalized to other disease states and immunological phenotypes. Most TCR sequences were seen in very few donors, while some public TCRs were found in many individuals. Cytomegalovirus status was reported to be diagnosed by the classifier with high specificity and sensitivity in both the original and validation cohorts. All 110 or so repertoires were used to score co-occurrence in the validation cohort in a later analysis, because that analysis had no HLA typing for the cohort.

Ends trimmed: V by 6 bases, J by 7 bases; bases unmatched to a gene: 17. CDR1 MDHEN and CDR2 SYDVKM were looked up in the germline V gene. Including the terminal cysteine and valine, the CDR3 comprises 17 residues. Only the CDR3 portion is preserved as DNA: 51 bases, with reading frame beginning at the first base. The donors were included in the validation cohort of over a hundred subjects, a group kept apart from the roughly 610-subject first cohort. Library creation used the immunoSEQ multiplex PCR assay. Concerning the study's data processing: A statistical classification framework was developed to diagnose cytomegalovirus status using the catalog of TCR beta chain sequences. TCRdb stores this immuneACCESS table with in-frame sequences only. Part of the clones is absent; in the studies checked, under half of the shortfall reflects unresolved V genes, and no reason is known for the rest. The V and J calls and clone size are taken from that table; D and trimming were inferred from the DNA. The sample has 90,000 or so clones on record, less than 85% of them singletons. Approximately 22% of the sample is held by the ten biggest clonotypes.

Sequencing was done on a sample of PBMCs. The rearranged chain carries TRBV28 and TRBJ2-7; 11 bases in between match TRBD2. The clonotype comes from a man between 18 and 35 years old in good health and CMV-seropositive. The DNA sequence is as follows: TGTGCCAGCAGAACGGGACTAGCGGAGGCCAATACGAGGGAGCAGTACGTC. This is translated as CASRTGLAEANTREQYV.